This is a list of T cell receptor beta chains from one sample in a study of control samples from healthy donors and cancer patients. Measured with immunoSEQ multiplex PCR; TCRdb has only the in-frame clones, and not every one. The profile shows 100,000 or so clones, approximately 83% of them singletons. The sample consisted of blood. The receptors stem from a woman aged 45-60 years in good health. Each CDR3 is given with its conserved first and last residue. A D gene is named only where the DNA matches it firmly.

D,V,J,DNA,CDR3
-,TRBV7-6,TRBJ1-6,TGTGCCAGCAGCTTAGAAGGGGGGAGATCACCCCTCCACTTT,CASSLEGGRSPLHF
-,TRBV19,TRBJ1-3,TGTGCCAGTAGTATAGTGGCCGGACAGACGCGAAACACCATATATTTT,CASSIVAGQTRNTIYF
-,TRBV7-6,TRBJ1-1,TGTGCCAGCAGCTTAGCCGAGAACACTGAAGCTTTCTTT,CASSLAENTEAFF
TRBD2,TRBV30,TRBJ2-3,TGTGCCTGGGATACTAGCGCGTACACAGATACGCAGTATTTT,CAWDTSAYTDTQYF
-,TRBV7-9,TRBJ2-7,TGTGCCAGCAGCTTAGGTGGCAGGGGAGCCGAGCAGTACTTC,CASSLGGRGAEQYF
TRBD1,TRBV19,TRBJ1-5,TGTGCCAGTAGTCAACAGGGGGCCTCCGGGCAGCCCCAGCATTTT,CASSQQGASGQPQHF
-,TRBV27,TRBJ2-7,TGTGCCAGCAGTTTATCTCTGGACTCTTTCTACGAGCAGTACTTC,CASSLSLDSFYEQYF
TRBD1,TRBV6-5,TRBJ1-2,TGTGCCAGCAGTTACTCGGGACAGGGCTATGGCTACACCTTC,CASSYSGQGYGYTF
-,TRBV20-1,TRBJ2-7,TGCAGTGCTAGTTTCCAGGGGGGCGAGCAGTACTTC,CSASFQGGEQYF
-,TRBV6-1,TRBJ2-2,TGTGCCAGCAGTGATTTGCAGGGATGGACCGGGGAGCTGTTTTTT,CASSDLQGWTGELFF
-,TRBV9,TRBJ1-1,TGTGCCAGCAGCGTGGGACTATCGAACACTGAAGCTTTCTTT,CASSVGLSNTEAFF
-,TRBV6-5,TRBJ1-2,TGTGCCAGCAATGGAGCTAACTATGGCTACACCTTC,CASNGANYGYTF
-,TRBV5-1,TRBJ2-7,TGCGCCAGCAGCTCGGGCCCCGGTGACAACGAGCAGTACTTC,CASSSGPGDNEQYF
-,TRBV6-5,TRBJ1-1,TGTGCCAGCAGTTACTCGTCCCAGGGGAACACTGAAGCTTTCTTT,CASSYSSQGNTEAFF
-,TRBV2,TRBJ1-4,TGTGCCAGCAGTGAAAGGGCAACTAATGAAAAACTGTTTTTT,CASSERATNEKLFF